The clone carrying this T cell receptor (beta chain) was picked up one time. The sample has other DNA sequences that encode this CDR3 too. These data are taken from a study of blood T cell repertoires in COVID-19. Assay used: immunoSEQ multiplex PCR; TCRdb lists only in-frame clones, some missing. Among roughly 270,000 clones listed, around 83% were seen once. CDR1 and CDR2 (germline): MDHEN, SYDVKM. Trimming left V 5 bases short and J 2 bases short, with 3 bases between. This CDR3 contains 12 residues. This receptor was identified in a man aged 35 to 55 who had been exposed to COVID-19. The chain uses TRBV28 and TRBJ2-2; no clear D. Sequenced input: PBMCs or T cells enriched from blood (not recorded which). The CDR3 DNA sequence: TGTGCCAGCAGTCTTAACACCGGGGAGCTGTTTTTT. It is translated as CASSLNTGELFF.